This TCR beta chain is from a study of vaccination effects on CD4 cells after COVID-19 (dated by TCRdb to 2021 to 2024). Background on the whole study: Post-vaccine samples across the study were collected a median of 72 days after the second dose, with a range of 14 to 241. The study compared SARS-CoV-2 spike-specific CD4+ TCR repertoires before and after mRNA vaccination in COVID-19 convalescent patients and infection-naive vaccine recipients. Altogether, nine to ten COVID-19 convalescent patients and several SARS-CoV-2-naive healthy vaccine recipients made up the full study. In the study, cultures from other donors were sequenced using the Oncomine TCR Beta short-read assay on an Illumina iSeq 100. What the research found in general, with its limitations: Limitations of the study were the small number of convalescent patients and the absence of early post-infection timepoints. In healthy vaccine recipients, vaccine-induced clones were almost all SARS-CoV-2 mono-reactive, with only 1 of 255 being cross-reactive with common cold coronaviruses. Clones induced by infection and clones induced by vaccination both contracted markedly at late timepoints after vaccination, which fits with T cell responses waning over time.

The germline ends are 24 bases apart after V is trimmed by 1 base and J by 6 bases. CDR3 length: 19 amino acids, cysteine to phenylalanine. The sequence is cut down to CDR3 DNA, 57 bases in frame from base 1. The germline V gene (reference sequence) supplies CDR1 MNHEY and CDR2 SMNVEV. Library generation was performed with the immunoSEQ multiplex PCR assay. DNA from the CD4+ T cells that had been cultured and isolated underwent TCR beta CDR3 sequencing. The study's own analysis went as follows. The analysis removed non-productive TCR sequences, trimmed reads to the CDR3 region, and retained only CDR3s that were 7 or more amino acids long. Antigen-specific clonotypes were identified with the MANAFEST web app by comparing expansion in peptide wells against reference cultures. Positive clones required FDR<0.05 expansion versus reference and all other wells, odds ratio above 5, and frequency above 0.1% in two replicate wells. A clonotype was called cross-reactive if it was significantly expanded both in SARS-CoV-2 spike wells and in at least one common cold coronavirus spike condition. CDR3 similarity was assessed by Levenshtein distance with the stringdist R package, and unrooted trees were built with ape in R 3.6.1. TCRdb mirrors the immuneACCESS table, restricted to in-frame sequences. Some clones are absent from its copies; in checked studies, under half trace to an unresolved V gene, and the reason for the others is unknown. V and J calls and clone size are copied from that table; D and trimming were computed from the DNA. The sample has tens of thousands of clones on record, 76% of them singletons. The ten largest clones take up 0.9% to 1% of the sample.

This clone was seen only a few times. No antigen is known for it. The record has no base qualities; no much larger clone is one base away. To identify antigen-specific CD4+ T cell clonotypes by their expansion, the ViraFEST assay first stimulated PBMC with viral peptide pools and then applied TCR sequencing. After less than eleven days of culture, CD4+ T cells were isolated with the EasySep CD4+ T cell isolation kit. Two doses of either the BNT162b2 or the mRNA-1273 mRNA SARS-CoV-2 vaccine were administered to participants. Negative nucleocapsid antibody results before and after vaccination confirmed that the healthy vaccine recipients had no prior SARS-CoV-2 infection. About 1.8 million PBMC per well were cultured with 8.5 to 10 ug/ml peptides in IMDM containing approximately 4.6% human AB serum, approximately 9.1 IU/ml IL-2 and gentamicin. On days 3 and 7, half of the culture medium was replaced with fresh IL-2-containing medium. Unless noted otherwise, every peptide stimulation condition was cultured in triplicate wells. PBMC were separated from whole blood using Ficoll-Paque Plus gradient centrifugation and were then either cryopreserved at -140C or used fresh. The overlapping peptide pools covered the spike proteins of SARS-CoV-2 as well as those of the common cold coronaviruses HCoV-NL63, HCoV-OC43 and HCoV-229E. Genomic DNA was extracted from cultured CD4+ T cells with the QIAamp micro DNA kit.

The origin of this receptor is a human donor who received a COVID-19 vaccine. The chain uses TRBV27 and TRBJ2-2; the D element could tentatively be TRBD1 or TRBD2, as 5 bases agree for each. The source was CD4+ T cells from PBMCs cultured with HCoV-OC43 spike peptides, collected after COVID-19 vaccination. In light of the paper, this sample's cell subset or site label describes: HCoV-OC43 spike overlapping peptide pool stimulation. For the CDR3, the sequence is CASSLLGFGGGGAPGELFF. The base sequence is TGTGCCAGCAGTTTATTGGGTTTTGGGGGTGGGGGAGCGCCCGGGGAGCTGTTTTTT.